The rows below give T cell receptor beta chains drawn from one sample of a study of T cells in Graves' hyperthyroidism and ophthalmopathy. TCRdb used MiXCR to reprocess the multiplex PCR reads, holding one entry per CDR3 protein. The sample carries hundreds of thousands of distinct CDR3 sequences, roughly 14% recorded once. Sequences were obtained from blood. The receptors come from a young woman with Graves' hyperthyroidism. The CDR3 runs from the conserved cysteine through the conserved F or W. Not all rows give a size; the values are once, few, many and, for expanded clones, a class.

v_call | clone_size | cdr3_aa
TRBV6-4 | few | CASSDGENTGELVF
TRBV7-7 | many | CASSPGTGFHEQFF
TRBV6-1 | many | CASSEGDSNEQFF
TRBV6-4 | many | CASSLLAGDLYEQYF
TRBV7-9 | many | CASSLVWPSREKLFF
TRBV11-2 | many | CASSLVGGPGGNAAKNIQYF
TRBV11-3 | NA | CASSDGPKNIQYF
TRBV3-1 | many | CASSLRTGQETQYF
TRBV6-1 | NA | CASSYGPSSGNTIYF
TRBV4-1 | many | CASSQGWVSSYNEQFF
TRBV12-3/TRBV12-4 | many | CASSLSGGTGYQPQHF
TRBV2 | many | CASSEEDYEQYF
TRBV18 | many | CASSPQGYYGYTF
TRBV20-1 | many | CSARDPTSGGWDTQYF
TRBV30 | many | CAWRVGQAGGYTF
TRBV5-1 | many | CASSFSLYTEAFF
TRBV20-1 | NA | CSARDSAGLASMEQYF
TRBV7-2 | many | CAGSGRADTQYF
TRBV25-1 | few | CASSFTANSPLHF
TRBV4-1 | few | CASSHTTEYEQYF
TRBV6-1 | NA | CASSEVGVSGNTIYF
TRBV4-1 | many | CASSQEWQPRYGYTF
TRBV20-1 | many | CSARSAGHTMAEAFF
TRBV11-3 | NA | CASSLPGLGAHEQFF
TRBV5-4 | NA | CASSFRQGMSEQFF
TRBV6-2/TRBV6-3 | NA | CASSSRTGAGYGYTF
TRBV6-5 | many | CASSDQGFEQYF
TRBV20-1 | NA | CSVRGGTGDFNEQFF
TRBV2 | many | CASSEREGPGDTQYF